Listed here are 25 T cell receptor beta chains from one sample, sequenced in a study of T cell responses to AZD1222 COVID-19 vaccine. Produced via immunoSEQ multiplex PCR; TCRdb's table is partial and in-frame only. Found here are around 180,000 clones, roughly 91% of them singletons; the top ten hold roughly 25%. The material sequenced was peripheral blood, taken 28 days after the second AZD1222 dose. Receptor source: an adult who received the AZD1222 COVID-19 vaccine.

The chain links TRBV7-9 to TRBJ2-2, with D perhaps TRBD2 (5 bases). Germline V gives CDR1 SEHNR, CDR2 FQNEAQ (reference sequence). The CDR3 runs 16 residues. Trimming stripped 1 base from V and 7 bases from J, with 16 bases between. The CDR3 region has the DNA TGTGCCAGCAGCTTAGGCCCCGGGGAAGGTATCGGGGAGCTGTTTTTT. Its translation: CASSLGPGEGIGELFF.

The chain couples TRBV5-1 to TRBJ2-5; the D gene could be TRBD1 or TRBD2 (5 bases each). Germline V gives CDR1 SGHRS, CDR2 YFSETQ. The length of the CDR3 is 14 residues. Trimming removed 3 bases from V and 4 bases from J, with 13 bases in between. In DNA, the CDR3 is TGCGCCAGCAGCTCCGGCCGGGGCGGAGAGACCCAGTACTTC. Translation: CASSSGRGGETQYF.

The rearrangement joins TRBV4-2 to TRBJ2-1; a possible D gene is TRBD1 (6 bases). Germline V gives CDR1 LGHNA, CDR2 YNFKEQ. Deletions cut 1 base from V and 0 bases from J, with 13 bases between. The CDR3 is 17 residues long. The DNA for the CDR3 is TGTGCCAGCAGCCAAGGGGGGCTAGGGAGCTCCTACAATGAGCAGTTCTTC. Encoded protein: CASSQGGLGSSYNEQFF.

J is TRBJ1-1 and V is TRBV6-5; weak D call: TRBD1 (6 bases). The CDR3 runs 14 residues. Trimming removed 2 bases at V and 5 bases at J, with 12 bases between. Per the germline V gene, CDR1 is MNHEY and CDR2 is SVGAGI. As DNA, the CDR3 is TGTGCCAGCAGTTACGGGGGCTCGGGGACTGAAGCTTTCTTT. Translation: CASSYGGSGTEAFF.

The rearrangement uses TRBV4-2 and TRBJ1-1; D is undetermined. The CDR3 runs 14 residues. Germline values: CDR1 LGHNA, CDR2 YNFKEQ. Trimming removed 7 bases at V and 5 bases at J, with 17 bases between. Here the CDR3 reads CASISDTTGTEAFF. The CDR3 nucleotides are TGTGCCAGCATCTCAGACACTACTGGTACTGAAGCTTTCTTT.

The chain employs TRBV19 and TRBJ2-2; TRBD1 might be the D (5 bases). The CDR3 runs to 14 residues. Germline CDR1 LNHDA, CDR2 SQIVND (reference sequence). V gave up 0 bases and J gave up 9 bases, with 11 bases separating them. CDR3 bases: TGTGCCAGTAGTATAGATTGGTCAGGGTGGGAGCTGTTTTTT. Its translation is CASSIDWSGWELFF.

This chain uses TRBV10-3 with TRBJ1-2; no firm D call. The CDR3 has 13 residues. Germline values: CDR1 ENHRY, CDR2 SYGVKD. Trimming shortened V by 6 bases and J by 0 bases, and 8 bases separated the two germline ends. This CDR3 is CAIRGGANYGYTF. CDR3 DNA sequence: TGTGCCATCAGGGGAGGAGCTAACTATGGCTACACCTTC.

This chain links TRBV12-3 or TRBV12-4 with TRBJ1-1; perhaps TRBD1 as D (5 bases). With 7 bases removed from V and 5 bases from J, the gap between germline ends came to 14 bases. The CDR3 is 13 amino acids. CDR3 bases: TGTGCCAGCACCGCGGGGGTTTGGACTGAAGCTTTCTTT. Amino acid sequence: CASTAGVWTEAFF.

The chain joins TRBV6-5 to TRBJ2-3, with TRBD1 matching over 7 bases. There are 15 residues in the CDR3. The ends lost 8 bases at V and 0 bases at J; junction bases unmatched: 8. CDR1 is MNHEY, CDR2 SVGAGI, per germline. CDR3 coding DNA: TGTGCCAGCCGCCTGGGACAGACTAGCACAGATACGCAGTATTTT. It is translated as CASRLGQTSTDTQYF.

The chain links TRBV5-5 to TRBJ2-5; 11 nucleotides match TRBD2. V lost 4 bases and J lost 4; bases outside the gene matches: 6. There are 15 residues in the CDR3. The V gene's germline CDR1 is SGHKS and CDR2 YYEKEE (reference sequence). Here the CDR3 DNA reads TGTGCCAGCAGCGTAGCGGGAGGGACAGGAGAGACCCAGTACTTC. Translation gives CASSVAGGTGETQYF.

This sequence joins TRBV18 and TRBJ2-4; 11 bases line up with TRBD1. The CDR3 contains 20 residues. Germline-derived CDR1 and CDR2 are KGHSH and LQKENI. With V trimmed by 3 bases and J by 1 base, 14 bases remained unmatched. CDR3 amino acids: CASSPSGTGGALAAKNIQYF. DNA of the CDR3: TGTGCCAGCTCACCCTCCGGGACAGGGGGTGCCCTCGCGGCCAAAAACATTCAGTACTTC.

The rearrangement joins TRBV10-3 to TRBJ1-2; no reliable D call. Germline CDR1 is ENHRY and CDR2 is SYGVKD. Trimming cost V 8 bases and J 3 bases, with 10 bases left between them. The CDR3 loop spans 12 amino acids. CDR3 coding DNA: TGTGCCATCGAAAGGTCCCACTATGGCTACACCTTC. Protein sequence: CAIERSHYGYTF.

V gene TRBV10-3 combines with J gene TRBJ2-5; D may match TRBD1 or TRBD2 (5 bases each). The V gene lost 6 bases and the J gene lost 5 bases, with 13 bases spanning the gap. This CDR3 has 13 residues. Per the germline V gene, CDR1 is ENHRY and CDR2 is SYGVKD. The CDR3 reads CAISATGPETQYF. The CDR3 bases are TGTGCCATCAGCGCCACGGGGCCGGAGACCCAGTACTTC.

This chain uses TRBV7-2 with TRBJ2-3, with D perhaps assigned TRBD1 or TRBD2 (5 bases each). The V end was cut by 3 bases, the J end by 2 bases, with 9 bases between. The CDR3 totals 14 residues. Per germline, CDR1 SGHTA and CDR2 FQGNSA. The CDR3 here is CASSLGPITDTQYF. CDR3 bases: TGTGCCAGCAGCTTGGGACCCATCACAGATACGCAGTATTTT.

Here the CDR3 reads CASRKTDQPQHF. The CDR3 coding sequence is TGTGCCAGCCGAAAGACAGACCAGCCCCAGCATTTT. This chain connects TRBV2 to TRBJ1-5; possibly TRBD1 for D (5 bases). The CDR3 spans 12 residues. V lost 8 bases and J 7 bases, leaving 12 bases between the germline ends. From germline, CDR1 is SNHLY and CDR2 FYNNEI.

The V gene is TRBV27, the J gene TRBJ2-7, with D possibly being TRBD1 (5 bases). The CDR3 is made up of 13 amino acids. Germline V gene sequence: CDR1 MNHEY, CDR2 SMNVEV (reference sequence). Trimming removed 8 bases from V and 6 bases from J, with 17 bases in between. The CDR3 DNA sequence: TGTGCCAGCTCAACTTCAGGGTGGAGCGAGCAGTACTTC. Encoded protein: CASSTSGWSEQYF.

The chain links TRBV28 to TRBJ2-7; 8 bases line up with TRBD1. Germline V CDR1 and CDR2: MDHEN, SYDVKM. CDR3 size: 14 residues. Unmatched junction bases numbered 6, after V lost 6 bases and J lost 2 bases. CDR3 protein: CASRPGQVPYEQYF. CDR3 bases: TGTGCCAGCAGACCGGGACAGGTTCCCTACGAGCAGTACTTC.

This clone has a handful of counts. The chain links TRBV7-2 to TRBJ1-1; D remains unclear. Germline CDR1 is SGHTA and CDR2 is FQGNSA. Trimming took off 2 bases at V and 3 bases at J, with 10 bases between the two ends. The CDR3 spans 14 residues. The CDR3 region is CASSLMRMDTEAFF. The CDR3 region has the DNA TGTGCCAGCAGCTTAATGCGAATGGACACTGAAGCTTTCTTT. The full variable domain, with the rest looked up from reference TRBV7-2 and TRBJ1-1, is GAGVSQSPSNKVTEKGKDVELRCDPISGHTALYWYRQSLGQGLEFLIYFQGNSAPDKSGLPSDRFSAERTGGSVSTLTIQRTQQEDSAVYLCASSLMRMDTEAFFGQGTRLTVV.

This clone occurred once. The V gene is TRBV13, the J gene TRBJ1-2, with TRBD1 matching 9 bases. CDR3 length equals 15 residues. The germline V gene encodes CDR1 PRHDT and CDR2 FYEKMQ (reference sequence). Losses at the gene ends were 3 bases for V and 7 bases for J; bases not matched to a gene: 9. The CDR3 region is CASSFAVQGAGGYTF. The CDR3 DNA sequence: TGTGCCAGCAGCTTCGCCGTACAGGGGGCGGGTGGCTACACCTTC.

This clone was seen once. The V gene is TRBV19, the J gene TRBJ2-3, with D unclear. The CDR3 length is 13 residues. CDR1 LNHDA and CDR2 SQIVND come from the germline V gene (reference sequence). The V end lost 0 bases, the J end lost 4 bases, and 5 bases lay between the germline ends. The CDR3 nucleotides are TGTGCCAGTAGTATAGACGGCGCAGATACGCAGTATTTT. It codes for CASSIDGADTQYF.

This chain links TRBV18 with TRBJ2-2; D may be TRBD2 (5 bases). CDR3 length equals 12 residues. CDR1 and CDR2 from the germline V gene are KGHSH and LQKENI. V lost 6 bases and J 3 bases, leaving 5 bases between the germline ends. The CDR3 reads CASSDYTGELFF. In DNA, the CDR3 is TGTGCCAGCTCGGACTACACCGGGGAGCTGTTTTTT.

This clone was seen a single time. The rearrangement links TRBV6-5 to TRBJ2-7; unclear D gene. V lost 6 bases and J lost 5, with 17 bases in between. Germline-derived CDR1 and CDR2 are MNHEY and SVGAGI. CDR3 length equals 14 residues. The CDR3 DNA sequence: TGTGCCAGCAGCTTGGCCCTTTCCCGGGACGAGCAGTACTTC. Protein product: CASSLALSRDEQYF.

V is TRBV18 and J is TRBJ1-4, with D hard to call. This CDR3 is 17 amino acids long. V lost 2 bases and J lost 1, with 14 bases in between. Looked up from germline, CDR1 is KGHSH and CDR2 is LQKENI. The DNA of the CDR3 is TGTGCCAGCTCACCATTCTCCGGCCCGCGAACTAATGAAAAACTGTTTTTT. Amino acid sequence: CASSPFSGPRTNEKLFF.

This chain joins TRBV18 and TRBJ2-2, with 7 bases that match TRBD2. The CDR3 contains 15 residues. V dropped 6 bases and J dropped 4; count of bases not matched to a gene: 8. CDR1 is KGHSH, CDR2 LQKENI, per germline. The chain's CDR3 is CASSPSGMGTGELFF. CDR3 nucleotides: TGTGCCAGCTCTCCAAGCGGGATGGGCACCGGGGAGCTGTTTTTT.

In nucleotides, the CDR3 is TGTGCCAGTAGGAATTGGAACCAGCGGGAGGGAACGCAGTTCTTC. Its protein is CASRNWNQREGTQFF. The chain couples TRBV19 to TRBJ2-1, with TRBD2 identical over 10 bases. Per the germline V gene, CDR1 is LNHDA and CDR2 is SQIVND (reference sequence). The CDR3 loop spans 15 amino acids. V was pared by 6 bases and J by 12 bases, with 14 bases of the junction left unmatched.